This TCR beta chain was profiled in a study of sequential checkpoint blockade in melanoma. This sample's treatment: randomized to nivolumab then ipilimumab (arm A) or the reverse (arm B). Generated by immunoSEQ multiplex PCR, the TCRdb table keeps only in-frame clones and is missing some. The table includes some 10,000 clones, around 73% detected once. The CDR3 loop spans 18 amino acids. Germline loops: CDR1 LNHDA, CDR2 SQIVND (reference sequence). J lost 5 bases, V lost 3 bases, and 17 bases had no gene match. This sequence was found in a human donor with melanoma. V gene TRBV19 combines with J gene TRBJ2-7; 9 nucleotides align to TRBD2. The material sequenced was CD8+ T cells sorted from blood (inferred from file names), taken from a patient given nivolumab and ipilimumab in sequence. The CDR3 here is CASSISPGLAGGPDEQYF. The CDR3 DNA reads as TGTGCCAGTAGTATCTCCCCGGGGCTCGCGGGGGGGCCCGACGAGCAGTACTTC.